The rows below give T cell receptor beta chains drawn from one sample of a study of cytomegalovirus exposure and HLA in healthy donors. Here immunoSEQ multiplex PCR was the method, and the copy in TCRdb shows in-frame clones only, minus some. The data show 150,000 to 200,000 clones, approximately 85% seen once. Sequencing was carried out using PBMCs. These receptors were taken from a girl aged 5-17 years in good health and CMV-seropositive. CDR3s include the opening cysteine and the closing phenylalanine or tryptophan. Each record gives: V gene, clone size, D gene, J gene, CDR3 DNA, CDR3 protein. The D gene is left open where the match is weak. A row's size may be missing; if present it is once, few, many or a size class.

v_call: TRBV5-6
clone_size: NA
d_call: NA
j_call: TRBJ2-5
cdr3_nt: TGTGCCAGCAGCGATGGACAGCATAACGGGGAGACCCAGTACTTC
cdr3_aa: CASSDGQHNGETQYF

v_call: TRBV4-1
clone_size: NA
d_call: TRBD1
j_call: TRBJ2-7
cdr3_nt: TGCGCCAGCAGCCGCGAGGGCGGGACAGGATACGAGCAGTACTTC
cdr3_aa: CASSREGGTGYEQYF

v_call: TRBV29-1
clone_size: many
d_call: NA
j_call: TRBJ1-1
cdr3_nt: TGCAGCGGTGGTGGGGAGACTGAAGCTTTCTTT
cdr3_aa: CSGGGETEAFF

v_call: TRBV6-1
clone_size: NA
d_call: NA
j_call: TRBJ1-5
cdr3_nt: TGTGCCAGCAGCAGGACAGTGCTCGATCAGCCCCAGCATTTT
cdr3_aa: CASSRTVLDQPQHF

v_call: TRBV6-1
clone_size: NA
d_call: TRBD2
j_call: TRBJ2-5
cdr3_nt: TGTGCCAGCAGTCGCGGGACTAGCGGGGAGACCCAGTACTTC
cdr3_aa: CASSRGTSGETQYF

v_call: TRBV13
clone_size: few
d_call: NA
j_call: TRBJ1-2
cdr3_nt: TGTGCCAGCAGCTTAGGACAAACCTATGGCTACACCTTC
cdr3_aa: CASSLGQTYGYTF

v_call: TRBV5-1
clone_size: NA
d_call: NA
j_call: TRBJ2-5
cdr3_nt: TGCGCCAGCAGCTTATTCGACTCTGAGACCCAGTACTTC
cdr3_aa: CASSLFDSETQYF

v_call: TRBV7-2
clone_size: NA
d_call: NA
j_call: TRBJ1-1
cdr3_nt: TGTGCCAGCAGCTTATCGAGGGCAGCGAACACTGAAGCTTTCTTT
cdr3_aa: CASSLSRAANTEAFF

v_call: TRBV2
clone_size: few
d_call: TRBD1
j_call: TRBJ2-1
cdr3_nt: TGTGCCAGCAGTGGAACAGGGGGCCTGGTGGTTGGGAATGAGCAGTTCTTC
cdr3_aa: CASSGTGGLVVGNEQFF

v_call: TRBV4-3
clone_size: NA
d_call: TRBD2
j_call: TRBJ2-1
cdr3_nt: TGCGCCAGCAGCCAAGAACCTAGCGGGGACTACCATGAGCAGTTCTTC
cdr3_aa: CASSQEPSGDYHEQFF

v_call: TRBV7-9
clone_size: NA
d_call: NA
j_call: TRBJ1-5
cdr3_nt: TGTTCCAGCAGCTTAGCGGGATCAGGGCGTGCTCAGCCCCAGCATTTT
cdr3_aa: CSSSLAGSGRAQPQHF

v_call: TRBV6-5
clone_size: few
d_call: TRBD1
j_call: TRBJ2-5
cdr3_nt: TGTGCCAGCAGTTACTCTGACAGGGTAGAGACCCAGTACTTC
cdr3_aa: CASSYSDRVETQYF

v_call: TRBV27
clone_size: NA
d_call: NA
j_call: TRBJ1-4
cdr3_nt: TGTGCCAGCAGTCCACAGCCACAGGGCGCAACTAATGAAAAACTGTTTTTT
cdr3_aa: CASSPQPQGATNEKLFF

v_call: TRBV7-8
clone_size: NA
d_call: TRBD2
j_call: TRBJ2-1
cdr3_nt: TGTGCCAGCAGCTTCGGGACTAGCGGAACACAGTGGTCCTACAATGAGCAGTTCTTC
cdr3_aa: CASSFGTSGTQWSYNEQFF

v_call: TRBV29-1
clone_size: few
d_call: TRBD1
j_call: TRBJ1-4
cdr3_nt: TGCAGCGTTACTGCACAGGCAGGGGGCAGTGAAAAACTGTTTTTT
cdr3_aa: CSVTAQAGGSEKLFF

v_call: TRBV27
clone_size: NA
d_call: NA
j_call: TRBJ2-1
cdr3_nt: TGTGCCAGCAGTTTATTTGGCGGGGTAACCTACAATGAGCAGTTCTTC
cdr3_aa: CASSLFGGVTYNEQFF

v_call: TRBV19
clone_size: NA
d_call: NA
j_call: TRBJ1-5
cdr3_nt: TGTGCCAGTAGTATAGTTCCAGGCAATCAGCCCCAGCATTTT
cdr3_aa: CASSIVPGNQPQHF

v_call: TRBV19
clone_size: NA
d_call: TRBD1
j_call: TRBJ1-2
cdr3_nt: TGTGCCAGTACGCACGACAGGGGAGCGGGCTACACCTTC
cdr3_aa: CASTHDRGAGYTF

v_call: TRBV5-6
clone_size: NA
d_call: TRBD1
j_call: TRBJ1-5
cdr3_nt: TGTGCCAGCAGCTTAGGGGACAGGGTAAATCAGCCCCAGCATTTT
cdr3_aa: CASSLGDRVNQPQHF

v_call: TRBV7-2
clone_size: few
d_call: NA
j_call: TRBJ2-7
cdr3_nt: TGTGCCAGCAGCCACCAAACAGGGGAGGCTTACTACGAGCAGTACTTC
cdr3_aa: CASSHQTGEAYYEQYF

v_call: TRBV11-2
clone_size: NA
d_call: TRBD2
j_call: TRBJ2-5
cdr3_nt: TGTGCCAGCAGGATGGTAGCGGGGGGGCCCCCGGAGACCCAGTACTTC
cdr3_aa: CASRMVAGGPPETQYF

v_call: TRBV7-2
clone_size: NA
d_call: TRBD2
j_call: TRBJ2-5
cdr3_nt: TGTGCCAGCAGCTCGGGACTAGAAGAGACCCAGTACTTC
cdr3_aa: CASSSGLEETQYF

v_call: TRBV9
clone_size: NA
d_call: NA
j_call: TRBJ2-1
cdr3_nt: TGTGCCAGCAGCCCACAGGCCTCCTCCTACAATGAGCAGTTCTTC
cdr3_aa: CASSPQASSYNEQFF

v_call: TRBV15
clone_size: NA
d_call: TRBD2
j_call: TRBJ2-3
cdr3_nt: TGTGCCACCAGCGGGTCTCGGACTAGCGGTGGAGATACGCAGTATTTT
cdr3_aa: CATSGSRTSGGDTQYF

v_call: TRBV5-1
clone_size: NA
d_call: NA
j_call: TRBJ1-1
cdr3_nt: TGCGCCAGCAGCTTACACGGACAGAACACTGAAGCTTTCTTT
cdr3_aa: CASSLHGQNTEAFF

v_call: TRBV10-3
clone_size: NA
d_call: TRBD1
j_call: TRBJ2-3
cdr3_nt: TGTGCCATCAGTGTTGGACAGGGGGCAGGGGATACGCAGTATTTT
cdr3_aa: CAISVGQGAGDTQYF

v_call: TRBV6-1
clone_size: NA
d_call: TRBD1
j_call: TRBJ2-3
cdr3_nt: TGTGCCACCTGGGACAGAAACACAGATACGCAGTATTTT
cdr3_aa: CATWDRNTDTQYF

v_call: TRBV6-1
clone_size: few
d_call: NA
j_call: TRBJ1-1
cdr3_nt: TGTGCCAGCACCAGGGTTGAAGGCACTGAAGCTTTCTTT
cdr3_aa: CASTRVEGTEAFF

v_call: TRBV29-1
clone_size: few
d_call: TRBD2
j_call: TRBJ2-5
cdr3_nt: TGCAGCGTGCCGTCCGGGACTAGCTGGGAGACCCAGTACTTC
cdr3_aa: CSVPSGTSWETQYF

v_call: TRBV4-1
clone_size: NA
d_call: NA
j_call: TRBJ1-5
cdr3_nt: TGCGCCAGCAGCCAAGATATTATATTGAGGGCAGGACAGCCCCAGCATTTT
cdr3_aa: CASSQDIILRAGQPQHF

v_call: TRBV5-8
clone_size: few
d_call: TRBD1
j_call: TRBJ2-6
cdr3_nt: TGTGCCAGCAGCTTTGATCGACAGGGGTCTGGGGCCAACGTCCTGACTTTC
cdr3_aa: CASSFDRQGSGANVLTF

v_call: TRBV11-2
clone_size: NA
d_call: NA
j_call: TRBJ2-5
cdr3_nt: TGTGCCAGCAGCTTTGGACAGAGGGAGACCCAGTACTTC
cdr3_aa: CASSFGQRETQYF

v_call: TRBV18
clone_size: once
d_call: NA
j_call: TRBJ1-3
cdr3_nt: TGTGCCAGCTCACCACGAGGGACACAGAGGGTGACTGTCTCTGGAAACACCATATATTTT
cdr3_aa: CASSPRGTQRVTVSGNTIYF

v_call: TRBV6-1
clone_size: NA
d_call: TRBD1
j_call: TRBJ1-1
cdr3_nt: TGTGCCAGCAGACACAGGGGGAACACTGAAGCTTTCTTT
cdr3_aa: CASRHRGNTEAFF

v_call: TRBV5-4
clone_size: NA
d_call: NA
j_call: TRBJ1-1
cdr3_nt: TGTGCCAGCTCCAAATCGGGGGGGAACACTGAAGCTTTCTTT
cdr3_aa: CASSKSGGNTEAFF

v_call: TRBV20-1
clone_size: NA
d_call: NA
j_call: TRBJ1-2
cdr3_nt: TGCAGTGCTTGGGAGGAGTATGGCTACACCTTC
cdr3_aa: CSAWEEYGYTF

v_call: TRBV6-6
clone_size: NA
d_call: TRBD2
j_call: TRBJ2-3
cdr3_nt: TGTGCCAGCAGTCAGAGACTAGCGGGGGGAGTGGATACGCAGTATTTT
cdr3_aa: CASSQRLAGGVDTQYF

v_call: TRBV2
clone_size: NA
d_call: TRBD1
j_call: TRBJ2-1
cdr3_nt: TGTGCCAGCAGGGACAGGGCCAACAATGAGCAGTTCTTC
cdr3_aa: CASRDRANNEQFF

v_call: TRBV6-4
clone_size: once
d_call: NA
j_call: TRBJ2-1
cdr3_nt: TGTGCCAGCAGCGACGACGGGTCTCCTGGAGGGCAGTTCTTC
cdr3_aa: CASSDDGSPGGQFF

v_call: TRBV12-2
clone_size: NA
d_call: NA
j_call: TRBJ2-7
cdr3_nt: TGTGCAAGTCGCTTAGACCTACAGGGGACGGGCGTATACGAGCAGTACTTC
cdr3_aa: CASRLDLQGTGVYEQYF

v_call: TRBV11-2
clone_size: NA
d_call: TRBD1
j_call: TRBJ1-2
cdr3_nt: TGTGCCAGCAGCCCTAGGGGCGGTCCGGGACAGGGGGCCATCGGCTACACCTTC
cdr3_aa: CASSPRGGPGQGAIGYTF

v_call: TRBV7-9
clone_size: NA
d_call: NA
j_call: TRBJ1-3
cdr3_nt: TGTGCCAGCAGCTTAAGTAGCAGACCACCAGTCGTCCTAGGAAACACCATATATTTT
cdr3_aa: CASSLSSRPPVVLGNTIYF

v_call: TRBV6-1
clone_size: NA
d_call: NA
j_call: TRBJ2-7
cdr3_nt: TGTGCCAGCAGTGAAAGACTGCAAGACTACGAGCAGTACTTC
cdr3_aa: CASSERLQDYEQYF

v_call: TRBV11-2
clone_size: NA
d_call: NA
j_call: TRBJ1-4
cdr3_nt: TGTGCCAGCAGCCGATTCCGGTCCAGGGGCGCTAATGAAAAACTGTTTTTT
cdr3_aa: CASSRFRSRGANEKLFF

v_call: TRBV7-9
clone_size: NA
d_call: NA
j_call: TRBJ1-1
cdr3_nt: TGTGCCAGCAGCCACCTCCATCCCCGGGAGGAGGTGGACACTGAAGCTTTCTTT
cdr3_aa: CASSHLHPREEVDTEAFF

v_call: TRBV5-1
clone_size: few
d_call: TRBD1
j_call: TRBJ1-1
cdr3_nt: TGCGCCAGCAGCCAGACAGGGGACACTGAAGCTTTCTTT
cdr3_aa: CASSQTGDTEAFF

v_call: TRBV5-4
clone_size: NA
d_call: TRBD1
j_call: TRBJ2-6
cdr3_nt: TGTGCCAGCAGCACCGGGACAGGGTTACTCTCTGGGGCCAACGTCCTGACTTTC
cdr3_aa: CASSTGTGLLSGANVLTF